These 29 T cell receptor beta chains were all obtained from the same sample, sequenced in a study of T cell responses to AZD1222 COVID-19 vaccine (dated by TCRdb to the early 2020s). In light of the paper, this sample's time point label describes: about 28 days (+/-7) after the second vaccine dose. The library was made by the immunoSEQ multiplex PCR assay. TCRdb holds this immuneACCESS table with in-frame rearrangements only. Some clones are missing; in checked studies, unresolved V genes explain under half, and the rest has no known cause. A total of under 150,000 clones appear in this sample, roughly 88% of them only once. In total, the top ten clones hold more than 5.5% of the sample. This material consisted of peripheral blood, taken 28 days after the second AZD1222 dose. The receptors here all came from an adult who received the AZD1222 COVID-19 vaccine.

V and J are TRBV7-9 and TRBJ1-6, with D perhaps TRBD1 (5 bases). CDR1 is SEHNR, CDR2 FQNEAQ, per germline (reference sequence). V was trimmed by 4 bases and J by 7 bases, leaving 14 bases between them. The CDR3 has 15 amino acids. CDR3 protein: CASSSATGGNSPLHF. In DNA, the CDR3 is TGTGCCAGCAGCTCCGCCACGGGGGGAAATTCACCCCTCCACTTT. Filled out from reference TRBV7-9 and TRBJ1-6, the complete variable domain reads DTGVSQNPRHKITKRGQNVTFRCDPISEHNRLYWYRQTLGQGPEFLTYFQNEAQLEKSRLLSDRFSAERPKGSFSTLEIQRTEQGDSAMYLCASSSATGGNSPLHFGNGTRLTVT.

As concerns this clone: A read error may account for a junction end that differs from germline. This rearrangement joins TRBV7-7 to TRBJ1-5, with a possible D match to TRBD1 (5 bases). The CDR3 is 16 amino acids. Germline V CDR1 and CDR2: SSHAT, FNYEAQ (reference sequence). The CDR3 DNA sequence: TGTGCTAGCAGCTTTTGTGAGGAGGGGCGCCATCAGCCCCAGCATTTT. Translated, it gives CASSFCEEGRHQPQHF.

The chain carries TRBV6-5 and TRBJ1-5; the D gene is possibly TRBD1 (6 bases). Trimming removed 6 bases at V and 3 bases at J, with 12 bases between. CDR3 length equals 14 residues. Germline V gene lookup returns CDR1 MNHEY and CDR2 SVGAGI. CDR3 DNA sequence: TGTGCCAGCAGACCCTGGGACACCAATCAGCCCCAGCATTTT. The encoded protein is CASRPWDTNQPQHF.

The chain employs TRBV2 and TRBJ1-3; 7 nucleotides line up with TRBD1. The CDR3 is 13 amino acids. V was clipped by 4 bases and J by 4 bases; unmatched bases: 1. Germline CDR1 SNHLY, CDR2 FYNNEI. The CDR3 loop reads CASSGQGGNTIYF. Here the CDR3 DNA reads TGTGCCAGCAGTGGACAGGGCGGAAACACCATATATTTT.

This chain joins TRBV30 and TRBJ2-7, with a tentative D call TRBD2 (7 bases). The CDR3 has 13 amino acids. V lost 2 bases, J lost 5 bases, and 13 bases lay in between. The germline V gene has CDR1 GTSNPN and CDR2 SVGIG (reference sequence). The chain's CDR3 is CAWSLGGRNEQYF. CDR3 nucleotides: TGTGCCTGGAGTTTGGGGGGGCGCAACGAGCAGTACTTC.

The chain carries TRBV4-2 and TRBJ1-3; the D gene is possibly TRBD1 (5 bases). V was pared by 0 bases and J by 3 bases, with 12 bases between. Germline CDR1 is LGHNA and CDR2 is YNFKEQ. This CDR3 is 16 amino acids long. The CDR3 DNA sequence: TGTGCCAGCAGCCAAGATTCAGGGCAAAGTGGAAACACCATATATTTT. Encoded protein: CASSQDSGQSGNTIYF.

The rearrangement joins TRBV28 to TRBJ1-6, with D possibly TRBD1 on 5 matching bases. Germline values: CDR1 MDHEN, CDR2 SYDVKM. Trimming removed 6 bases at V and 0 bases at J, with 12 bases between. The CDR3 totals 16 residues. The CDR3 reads CASRPQASSYNSPLHF. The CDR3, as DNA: TGTGCCAGCAGACCACAGGCGAGCTCCTATAATTCACCCCTCCACTTT.

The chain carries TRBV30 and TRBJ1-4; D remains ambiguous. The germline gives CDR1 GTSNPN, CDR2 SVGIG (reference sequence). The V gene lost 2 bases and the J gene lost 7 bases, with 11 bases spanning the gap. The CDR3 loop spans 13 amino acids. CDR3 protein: CAWSQPQLEKLFF. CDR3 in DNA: TGTGCCTGGAGTCAACCTCAGCTTGAAAAACTGTTTTTT.

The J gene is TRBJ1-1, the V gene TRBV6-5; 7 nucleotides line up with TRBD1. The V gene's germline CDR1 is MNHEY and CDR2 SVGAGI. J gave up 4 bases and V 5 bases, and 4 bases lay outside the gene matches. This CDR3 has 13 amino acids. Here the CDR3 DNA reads TGTGCCAGCAGTCAGGGGGGGATCACTGAAGCTTTCTTT. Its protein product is CASSQGGITEAFF.

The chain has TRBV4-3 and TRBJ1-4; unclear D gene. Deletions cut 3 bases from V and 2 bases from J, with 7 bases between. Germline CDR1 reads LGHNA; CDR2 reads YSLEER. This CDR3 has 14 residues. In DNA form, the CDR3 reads TGCGCCAGCAGCCAGGGATATACTAATGAAAAACTGTTTTTT. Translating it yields CASSQGYTNEKLFF.

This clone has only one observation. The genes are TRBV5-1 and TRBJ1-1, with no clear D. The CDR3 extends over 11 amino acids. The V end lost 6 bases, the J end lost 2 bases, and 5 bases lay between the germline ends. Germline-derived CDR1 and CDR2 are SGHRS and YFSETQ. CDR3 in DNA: TGCGCCAGCAAAAGTAACACTGAAGCTTTCTTT. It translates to CASKSNTEAFF.

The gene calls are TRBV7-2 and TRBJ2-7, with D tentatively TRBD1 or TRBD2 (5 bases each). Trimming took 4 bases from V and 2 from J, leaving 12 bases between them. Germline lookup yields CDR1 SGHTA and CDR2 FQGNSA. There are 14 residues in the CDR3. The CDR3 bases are TGTGCCAGCAGCTCCCGGGACGCACCCTACGAGCAGTACTTC. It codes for CASSSRDAPYEQYF. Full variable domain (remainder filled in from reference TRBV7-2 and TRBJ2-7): GAGVSQSPSNKVTEKGKDVELRCDPISGHTALYWYRQSLGQGLEFLIYFQGNSAPDKSGLPSDRFSAERTGGSVSTLTIQRTQQEDSAVYLCASSSRDAPYEQYFGPGTRLTVT.

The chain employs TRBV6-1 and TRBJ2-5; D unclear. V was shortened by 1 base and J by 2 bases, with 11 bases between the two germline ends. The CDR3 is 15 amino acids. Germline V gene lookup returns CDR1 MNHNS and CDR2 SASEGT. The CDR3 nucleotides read TGTGCCAGCAGTGAAGTCCCCGATATACAAGAGACCCAGTACTTC. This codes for CASSEVPDIQETQYF.

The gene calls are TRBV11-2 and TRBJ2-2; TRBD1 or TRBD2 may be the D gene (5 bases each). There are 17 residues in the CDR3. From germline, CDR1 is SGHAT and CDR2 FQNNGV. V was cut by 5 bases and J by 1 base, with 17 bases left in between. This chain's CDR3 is CASSLSLGTGNTGELFF. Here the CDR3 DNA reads TGTGCCAGCAGCCTTTCCCTGGGGACGGGGAACACCGGGGAGCTGTTTTTT.

Written as DNA, the CDR3 is TGTGCCAGCTCCAAGTCTAGCGGGAGTTACGAGCAGTACTTC. Residues: CASSKSSGSYEQYF. This chain links TRBV18 with TRBJ2-7; 10 nucleotides match TRBD2. Unmatched junction bases numbered 6, after V lost 6 bases and J lost 4 bases. The CDR3 is made up of 14 amino acids. CDR1 and CDR2 from the germline V gene are KGHSH and LQKENI.

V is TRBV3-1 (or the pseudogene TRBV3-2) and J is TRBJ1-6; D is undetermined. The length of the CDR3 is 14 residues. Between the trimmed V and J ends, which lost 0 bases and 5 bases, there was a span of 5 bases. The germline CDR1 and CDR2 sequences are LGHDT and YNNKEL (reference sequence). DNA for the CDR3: TGTGCCAGCAGCCAAGACAGCCATAATTCACCCCTCCACTTT. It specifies CASSQDSHNSPLHF.

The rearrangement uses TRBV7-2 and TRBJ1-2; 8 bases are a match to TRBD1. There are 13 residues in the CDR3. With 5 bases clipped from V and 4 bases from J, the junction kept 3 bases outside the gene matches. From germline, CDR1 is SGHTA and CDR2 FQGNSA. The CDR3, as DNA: TGTGCCAGCAGCCTGGACAGGGTCTATGGCTACACCTTC. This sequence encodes CASSLDRVYGYTF.

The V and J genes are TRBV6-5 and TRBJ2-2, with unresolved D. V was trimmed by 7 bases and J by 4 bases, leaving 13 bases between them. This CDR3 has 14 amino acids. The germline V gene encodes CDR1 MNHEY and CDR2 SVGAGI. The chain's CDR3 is CASTWTVGTGELFF. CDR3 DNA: TGTGCCAGCACCTGGACCGTGGGCACCGGGGAGCTGTTTTTT.

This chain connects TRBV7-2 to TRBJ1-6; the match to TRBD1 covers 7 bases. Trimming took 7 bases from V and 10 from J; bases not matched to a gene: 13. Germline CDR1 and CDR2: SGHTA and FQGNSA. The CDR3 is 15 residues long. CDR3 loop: CASTPLTGQGSPLHF. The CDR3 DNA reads TGTGCCAGCACTCCCCTGACAGGGCAGGGATCACCCCTCCACTTT. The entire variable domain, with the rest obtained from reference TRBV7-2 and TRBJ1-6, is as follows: GAGVSQSPSNKVTEKGKDVELRCDPISGHTALYWYRQSLGQGLEFLIYFQGNSAPDKSGLPSDRFSAERTGGSVSTLTIQRTQQEDSAVYLCASTPLTGQGSPLHFGNGTRLTVT.

CDR3 sequence (DNA): TGTGCCAGCATGAGGGCCCACGAGCAGTACTTC. As protein: CASMRAHEQYF. The chain carries TRBV2 and TRBJ2-7; possibly TRBD2 for D (5 bases). The V gene lost 7 bases and the J gene lost 5 bases, with 9 bases spanning the gap. CDR3 length equals 11 residues. Germline V CDR1 and CDR2: SNHLY, FYNNEI.

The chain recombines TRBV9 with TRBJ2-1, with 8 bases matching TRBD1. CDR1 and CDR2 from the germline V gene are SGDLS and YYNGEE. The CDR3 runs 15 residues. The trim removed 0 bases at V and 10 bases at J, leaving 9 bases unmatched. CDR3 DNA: TGTGCCAGCAGCGTAGCTAGTCAGGGGGCGTCCGAGCAGTTCTTC. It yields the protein CASSVASQGASEQFF.

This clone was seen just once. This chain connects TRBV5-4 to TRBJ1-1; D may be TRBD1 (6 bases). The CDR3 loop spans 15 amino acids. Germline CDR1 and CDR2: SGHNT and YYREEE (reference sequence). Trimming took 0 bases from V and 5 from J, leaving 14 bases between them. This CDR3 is CASSLGPGAGTEAFF. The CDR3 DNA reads TGTGCCAGCAGCTTGGGGCCGGGGGCGGGTACTGAAGCTTTCTTT.

The CDR3 sequence is CALSGAGNEQFF. The CDR3 nucleotides are TGTGCCCTCTCGGGGGCCGGCAATGAGCAGTTCTTC. This chain links TRBV2 with TRBJ2-1; either TRBD1 or TRBD2 may fit D (6 bases each). CDR1 is SNHLY, CDR2 FYNNEI, per germline. Trimming removed 11 bases from V and 6 bases from J, with 14 bases in between. The CDR3 runs 12 residues.

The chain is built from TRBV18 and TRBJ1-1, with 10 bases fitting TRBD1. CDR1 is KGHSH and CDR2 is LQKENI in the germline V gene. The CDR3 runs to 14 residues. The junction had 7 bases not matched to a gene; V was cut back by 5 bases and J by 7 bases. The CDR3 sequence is CASSRQGAHNEAFF. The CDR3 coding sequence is TGTGCCAGCTCAAGACAGGGGGCTCATAATGAAGCTTTCTTT.

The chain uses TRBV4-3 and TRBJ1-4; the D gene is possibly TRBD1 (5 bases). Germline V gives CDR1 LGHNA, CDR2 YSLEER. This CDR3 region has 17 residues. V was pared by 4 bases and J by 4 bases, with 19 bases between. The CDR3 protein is CASSPGPRGGLNEKLFF. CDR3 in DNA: TGCGCCAGCAGCCCCGGACCCCGGGGGGGACTTAATGAAAAACTGTTTTTT.

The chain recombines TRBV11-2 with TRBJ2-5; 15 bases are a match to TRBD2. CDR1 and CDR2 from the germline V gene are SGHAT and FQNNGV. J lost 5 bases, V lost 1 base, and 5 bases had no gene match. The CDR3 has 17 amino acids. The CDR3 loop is CASSLGTSGGAGETQYF. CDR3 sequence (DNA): TGTGCCAGCAGCTTAGGGACTAGCGGGGGGGCCGGGGAGACCCAGTACTTC. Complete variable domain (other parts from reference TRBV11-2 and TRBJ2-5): EAGVAQSPRYKIIEKRQSVAFWCNPISGHATLYWYQQILGQGPKLLIQFQNNGVVDDSQLPKDRFSAERLKGVDSTLKIQPAKLEDSAVYLCASSLGTSGGAGETQYFGPGTRLLVL.

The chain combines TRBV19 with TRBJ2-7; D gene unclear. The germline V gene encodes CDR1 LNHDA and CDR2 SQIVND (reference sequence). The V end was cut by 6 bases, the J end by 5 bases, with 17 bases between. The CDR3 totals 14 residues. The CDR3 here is CASRRGSQDHEQYF. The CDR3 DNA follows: TGTGCCAGTAGACGAGGTAGCCAGGACCACGAGCAGTACTTC.

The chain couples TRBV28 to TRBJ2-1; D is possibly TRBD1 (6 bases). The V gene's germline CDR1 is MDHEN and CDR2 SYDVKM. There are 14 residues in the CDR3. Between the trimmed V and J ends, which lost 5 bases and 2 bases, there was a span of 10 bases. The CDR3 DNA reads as TGTGCCAGCAGTCCCGGGACAACCTACAATGAGCAGTTCTTC. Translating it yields CASSPGTTYNEQFF.

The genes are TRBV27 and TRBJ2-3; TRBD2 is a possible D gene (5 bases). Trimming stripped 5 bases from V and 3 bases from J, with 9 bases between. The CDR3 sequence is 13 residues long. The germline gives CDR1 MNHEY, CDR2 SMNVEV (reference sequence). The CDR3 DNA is TGTGCCAGCAGTCCTAGCTTGACAGATACGCAGTATTTT. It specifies CASSPSLTDTQYF.